This record looks at one TCR beta chain sequence and its context. Antigen: not known. Among the donors, all were healthy bone marrow donors. 60 Vbeta and 13 Jbeta primers were used in PCR. Here immunoSEQ multiplex PCR was the method, and the copy in TCRdb shows in-frame clones only, minus some. In the table there are about 140,000 clones, approximately 84% of which are singletons. This entry belongs to a study of cytomegalovirus exposure and HLA in healthy donors. For the study at large: Within the Caucasian-associated ancestry cluster were around four fifths of the 350 to 400 genotyped donors. Study results and caveats: Differences between HLA loci emerged in a later analysis of TCR association rates, with DRB1 most and HLA-C fewest.

The CDR3 sequence is 13 residues long. The V gene lost 6 bases and the J gene lost 7 bases, with 19 bases spanning the gap. Germline CDR1 is SQVTM and CDR2 is ANQGSEA. This TCR was recovered from a middle-aged woman in good health and CMV-seronegative. The chain is built from TRBV29-1 and TRBJ2-7; TRBD2 is a possible D gene (6 bases). The sample consisted of PBMCs. The CDR3 DNA follows: TGCAGCGTGGCCCCGATGGAGGGAGTGGAGCAGTACTTC. The encoded protein is CSVAPMEGVEQYF.